The 14 T cell receptor beta chains given below trace back to one sample, sequenced in a study of shared clonotypes between healthy human individuals. TCRdb keeps only in-frame clones here, not all; method: immunoSEQ multiplex PCR. The sample shows about 2.4 million clones, 90% to 95% of them seen only once. Sequencing used naive CD4+ T cells sorted from blood. Subset indicated: CD45RA+ positively selected. All receptors derive from a man in his late teens or twenties in good health.

J is TRBJ1-1 and V is TRBV2; possibly TRBD1 for D (5 bases). V was shortened by 10 bases and J by 7 bases, with 13 bases between the two germline ends. Per germline, CDR1 SNHLY and CDR2 FYNNEI. CDR3 size: 11 residues. The CDR3 reads CATKRDVEAFF. As DNA, the CDR3 is TGTGCCACCAAAAGGGACGTTGAAGCTTTCTTT. Full variable domain (outside the CDR3, taken from reference TRBV2 and TRBJ1-1): EPEVTQTPSHQVTQMGQEVILRCVPISNHLYFYWYRQILGQKVEFLVSFYNNEISEKSEIFDDQFSVERPDGSNFTLKIRSTKLEDSAMYFCATKRDVEAFFGQGTRLTVV.

CDR3: CASSGLAGGFYEQYF. CDR3 nucleotides: TGTGCCAGCAGCGGACTAGCGGGAGGATTCTACGAGCAGTACTTC. The rearrangement links TRBV7-9 to TRBJ2-7, with 14 bases identical to TRBD2. CDR1 is SEHNR and CDR2 is FQNEAQ in the germline V gene (reference sequence). This CDR3 has 15 residues. V lost 5 bases and J lost 3; bases outside the gene matches: 3.

The genes are TRBV6-5 and TRBJ1-3; 9 bases line up with TRBD1. Germline CDR1 reads MNHEY; CDR2 reads SVGAGI. There are 14 residues in the CDR3. The V gene end was trimmed by 5 bases and the J gene end by 4 bases; junction bases not matched to a gene: 3. The CDR3 DNA is TGTGCCAGCAGTAGAGGGACAGGGGGAAACACCATATATTTT. It encodes CASSRGTGGNTIYF.

Notes on this clone: Its ends do not fully match the called genes, so a read error is possible. J is TRBJ1-1 and V is TRBV7-2; D is undetermined. The CDR3 runs 14 residues. CDR1 is SGHTA and CDR2 is FQGNSA in the germline V gene. DNA for the CDR3: TGTGCCAGCAACTTAAAACCCATGAACACTGAAGCTTTCTTT. Its translation: CASNLKPMNTEAFF. The entire variable domain, with the rest obtained from reference TRBV7-2 and TRBJ1-1, is as follows: GAGVSQSPSNKVTEKGKDVELRCDPISGHTALYWYRQSLGQGLEFLIYFQGNSAPDKSGLPSDRFSAERTGGSVSTLTIQRTQQEDSAVYLCASNLKPMNTEAFFGQGTRLTVV.

The rearrangement links TRBV7-2 to TRBJ2-7; the D gene is possibly TRBD2 (7 bases). V lost 3 bases and J 5 bases, leaving 14 bases between the germline ends. From germline, CDR1 is SGHTA and CDR2 FQGNSA. This CDR3 is built from 14 residues. The CDR3 is CASSFGGGGHEQYF. As DNA, the CDR3 is TGTGCCAGCAGCTTCGGGGGAGGGGGTCACGAGCAGTACTTC. The variable domain in full, completed from reference TRBV7-2 and TRBJ2-7, reads GAGVSQSPSNKVTEKGKDVELRCDPISGHTALYWYRQSLGQGLEFLIYFQGNSAPDKSGLPSDRFSAERTGGSVSTLTIQRTQQEDSAVYLCASSFGGGGHEQYFGPGTRLTVT.

DNA for the CDR3: TGTGCCTGCCCAAAGAGGGACAGGGGCCCGATAACTGAAGCTTTCTTT. It encodes CACPKRDRGPITEAFF. The gene calls are TRBV30 and TRBJ1-1; 10 bases fit TRBD1. The CDR3 consists of 16 residues. V was clipped by 6 bases and J by 5 bases; unmatched bases: 15. Germline CDR1 is GTSNPN and CDR2 is SVGIG (reference sequence).

The chain combines TRBV30 with TRBJ2-1; no reliable D call. The CDR3 is 13 residues long. Per germline, CDR1 GTSNPN and CDR2 SVGIG (reference sequence). The V end was cut by 5 bases, the J end by 6 bases, with 14 bases between. The CDR3 loop reads CAWGLGISNEQFF. The DNA for the CDR3 is TGTGCCTGGGGCCTTGGAATATCCAATGAGCAGTTCTTC. Drawing the rest from reference TRBV30 and TRBJ2-1, the complete variable domain is SQTIHQWPATLVQPVGSPLSLECTVEGTSNPNLYWYRQAAGRGLQLLFYSVGIGQISSEVPQNLSASRPQDRQFILSSKKLLLSDSGFYLCAWGLGISNEQFFGPGTRLTVL.

The chain carries TRBV6-5 and TRBJ2-2; TRBD2 aligns across 8 bases. Germline assignment: CDR1 MNHEY and CDR2 SVGAGI. CDR3 length: 15 amino acids. V lost 5 bases, J lost 9 bases, and 11 bases stayed unmatched. In DNA, the CDR3 is TGTGCCAGCAGTACGGGAGGGAACGCCCCCAGGGAGCTGTTTTTT. Its translation is CASSTGGNAPRELFF.

V gene TRBV13 combines with J gene TRBJ2-5, with 11 nucleotides matching TRBD2. The CDR3 has 16 amino acids. V shed 5 bases, J shed 2 bases, and the junction held 7 bases outside the gene matches. Germline values: CDR1 PRHDT, CDR2 FYEKMQ (reference sequence). CDR3 in DNA: TGTGCCAGCAGCCTGTTGGGACTAGCGGATCAAGAGACCCAGTACTTC. It codes for CASSLLGLADQETQYF.

The rearrangement uses TRBV4-3 and TRBJ2-7, with 11 bases identical to TRBD2. The germline CDR1 and CDR2 sequences are LGHNA and YSLEER. Trimming took 4 bases from V and 2 from J; bases not matched to a gene: 7. The CDR3 spans 16 residues. The CDR3 DNA follows: TGCGCCAGCAGCCCCGATCCGGGACTAGCGGCCTACGAGCAGTACTTC. This translates into CASSPDPGLAAYEQYF.

The genes are TRBV10-3 and TRBJ2-3; 9 nucleotides line up with TRBD2. This CDR3 region has 14 residues. Germline trimming cut 5 bases from V and 6 bases from J; bases unmatched to any gene: 6. The germline V gene has CDR1 ENHRY and CDR2 SYGVKD. Written as DNA, the CDR3 is TGTGCCATCAGTTCCCTAGCGGGACCGGATACGCAGTATTTT. Amino acid sequence: CAISSLAGPDTQYF.

The rearrangement uses TRBV29-1 and TRBJ2-1, with a weak D call TRBD1 (5 bases). There are 15 residues in the CDR3. V was pared by 5 bases and J by 3 bases, with 17 bases between. Germline CDR1 is SQVTM and CDR2 is ANQGSEA. Here the CDR3 DNA reads TGCAGCGTTTCCCGACAGAATAGGGGCTACAATGAGCAGTTCTTC. It codes for CSVSRQNRGYNEQFF.

The J gene is TRBJ1-4, the V gene TRBV19, with D perhaps matching TRBD1 (5 bases). Germline V gene data show CDR1 as LNHDA and CDR2 as SQIVND (reference sequence). Trimming stripped 3 bases from V and 8 bases from J, with 13 bases between. The CDR3 sequence is 14 residues long. The CDR3 nucleotides read TGTGCCAGTAGTATCCCTGGCCAGGGCGAAAAACTGTTTTTT. Its protein is CASSIPGQGEKLFF.

The rearrangement joins TRBV2 to TRBJ2-3; 8 nucleotides agree with TRBD2. This CDR3 has 15 residues. The germline V gene has CDR1 SNHLY and CDR2 FYNNEI. Germline trimming cut 4 bases from V and 2 bases from J; bases unmatched to any gene: 5. CDR3 sequence reads: CASSAGGAATDTQYF. CDR3 in DNA: TGTGCCAGCAGTGCCGGGGGGGCCGCCACAGATACGCAGTATTTT.